This TCR beta chain appears in the sequencing data of a study of blood T cell repertoires in COVID-19. Sequencing was performed with immunoSEQ multiplex PCR; in TCRdb, only in-frame clones are kept and a portion is missing. Of 150,000 to 200,000 clones in the sample, approximately 90% were seen once. The clonotype comes from a woman younger than 35 who had recovered from COVID-19. Sequences were obtained from PBMCs or T cells enriched from blood (not recorded which).

CDR3: CASSLRDWAYEQYF. CDR3 nucleotides: TGTGCCAGCAGCTTGAGGGACTGGGCCTACGAGCAGTACTTC. This rearrangement joins TRBV7-9 to TRBJ2-7, with a tentative D call TRBD2 (6 bases). V lost 3 bases, J lost 2 bases, and 11 bases lay in between. CDR1 and CDR2 from the germline V gene are SEHNR and FQNEAQ (reference sequence). This CDR3 spans 14 amino acids.